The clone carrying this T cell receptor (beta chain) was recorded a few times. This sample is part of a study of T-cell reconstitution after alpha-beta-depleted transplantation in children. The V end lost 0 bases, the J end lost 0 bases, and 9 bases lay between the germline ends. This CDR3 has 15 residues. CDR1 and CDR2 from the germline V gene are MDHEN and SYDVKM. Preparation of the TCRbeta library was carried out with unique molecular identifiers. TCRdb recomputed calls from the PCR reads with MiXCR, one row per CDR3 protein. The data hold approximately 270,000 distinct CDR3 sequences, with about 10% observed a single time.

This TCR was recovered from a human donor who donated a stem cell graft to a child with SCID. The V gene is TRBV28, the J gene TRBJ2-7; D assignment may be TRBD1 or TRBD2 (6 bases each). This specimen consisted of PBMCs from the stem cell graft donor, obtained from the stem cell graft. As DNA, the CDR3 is TGTGCCAGCAGTTTATGGGGGGGCCCCTCCTACGAGCAGTACTTC. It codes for CASSLWGGPSYEQYF.